This passage covers 9 T cell receptor beta chains from one sample sequenced in a study of control samples from healthy donors and cancer patients (TCRdb year 2020). The method behind the library was the immunoSEQ multiplex PCR assay. Sourced from immuneACCESS, this table was stored by TCRdb with only in-frame sequences that have V and J called. A share of the clones is absent; for the studies checked, an unresolved V gene accounts for under half, and the remainder has no known explanation. The sample table records around 140,000 clones; about 93% of these occur just once. In total, the top ten clones hold under 3% of the sample. Material: blood. These TCRs come from a man aged 35 to 55 in good health.

V usage is TRBV7-2 and J usage is TRBJ2-4; the D is unclear. CDR3 length: 13 amino acids. V was shortened by 5 bases and J by 6 bases, with 11 bases between the two germline ends. Germline-derived CDR1 and CDR2 are SGHTA and FQGNSA. The chain's CDR3 is CASSPYVGNIQYF. As DNA, the CDR3 is TGTGCCAGCAGCCCATATGTGGGAAACATTCAGTACTTC.

The genes are TRBV6-5 and TRBJ1-1; D call uncertain. V lost 7 bases, J lost 7 bases, and 13 bases lay in between. The CDR3 runs 12 residues. Germline CDR1 reads MNHEY; CDR2 reads SVGAGI. The CDR3 sequence is CASNRAVHEAFF. The DNA of the CDR3 is TGTGCCAGCAATCGAGCGGTCCATGAAGCTTTCTTT.

The chain links TRBV7-9 to TRBJ1-6, with D hard to call. This CDR3 comprises 14 residues. V was cut by 5 bases and J by 0 bases, with 5 bases left in between. CDR1 SEHNR and CDR2 FQNEAQ come from the germline V gene (reference sequence). CDR3 nucleotides: TGTGCCAGCAGCGAGAGCTCCTATAATTCACCCCTCCACTTT. Translated, it gives CASSESSYNSPLHF.

The chain links TRBV19 to TRBJ2-1; 8 nucleotides line up with TRBD2. CDR1 is LNHDA and CDR2 is SQIVND in the germline V gene (reference sequence). Trimming removed 6 bases from V and 0 bases from J; junction bases left unmatched: 13. This CDR3 region has 18 residues. The chain's CDR3 is CASSPGLGGPGSYNEQFF. The DNA for the CDR3 is TGTGCCAGTAGCCCGGGACTAGGGGGGCCGGGCTCCTACAATGAGCAGTTCTTC.

The gene calls are TRBV11-2 and TRBJ1-2; unclear D gene. The germline V and J ends were trimmed by 4 bases and 6 bases, with 9 bases remaining between them. There are 12 residues in the CDR3. The germline V gene has CDR1 SGHAT and CDR2 FQNNGV. DNA of the CDR3: TGTGCCAGCAGCTCAATGGCGAATGGCTACACCTTC. This encodes CASSSMANGYTF.

The rearrangement joins TRBV11-2 to TRBJ2-3; perhaps TRBD2 as D (5 bases). V dropped 1 base and J dropped 3 bases, with 20 bases sitting between them. Germline V lookup: CDR1 SGHAT, CDR2 FQNNGV. CDR3 length: 18 amino acids. DNA of the CDR3: TGTGCCAGCAGCTTAGGGAGCGGTTACCATGGACCAACAGATACGCAGTATTTT. Translated: CASSLGSGYHGPTDTQYF.

This clone was detected only a few times. This chain uses TRBV30 with TRBJ2-7; weak D call: TRBD1 (5 bases). From germline, CDR1 is GTSNPN and CDR2 SVGIG (reference sequence). The CDR3 covers 11 residues. In nucleotides, the CDR3 is TGTGCTTTAAGGGGTGTATACGAGCAGTACTTC. This sequence encodes CALRGVYEQYF.

The chain has TRBV7-2 and TRBJ2-7; possible D gene TRBD1, 7 bases. V was clipped by 5 bases and J by 6 bases, with 20 bases between them. Germline V CDR1 and CDR2: SGHTA, FQGNSA. The length of the CDR3 is 15 residues. CDR3 amino acids: CASSQGQLGGAEQYF. For the CDR3, the DNA is TGTGCCAGCAGCCAGGGACAGCTAGGAGGGGCCGAGCAGTACTTC.

The rearrangement uses TRBV7-3 and TRBJ2-5, with TRBD1 matching 10 bases. The CDR3 is 13 residues long. V lost 5 bases, J lost 5 bases, and 2 bases stayed unmatched. CDR1 and CDR2 (germline): SGHTA, FQGTGA. CDR3 bases: TGTGCCAGCAGCCCGGGACAGGGGGAGACCCAGTACTTC. Protein product: CASSPGQGETQYF.